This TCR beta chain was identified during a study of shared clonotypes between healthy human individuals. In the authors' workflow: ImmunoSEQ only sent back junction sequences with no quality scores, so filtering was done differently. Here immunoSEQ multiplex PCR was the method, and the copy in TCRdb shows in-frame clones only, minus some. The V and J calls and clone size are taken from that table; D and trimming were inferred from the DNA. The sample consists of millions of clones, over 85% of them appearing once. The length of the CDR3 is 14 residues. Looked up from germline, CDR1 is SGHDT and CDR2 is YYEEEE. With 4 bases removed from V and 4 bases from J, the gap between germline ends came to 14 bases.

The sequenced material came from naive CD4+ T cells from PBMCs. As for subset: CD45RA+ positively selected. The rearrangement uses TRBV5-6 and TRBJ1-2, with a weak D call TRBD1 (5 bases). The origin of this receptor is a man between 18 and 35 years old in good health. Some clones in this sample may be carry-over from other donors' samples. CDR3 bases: TGTGCCAGCAGCCGCCCCGGGCAGGGCTATGGCTACACCTTC. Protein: CASSRPGQGYGYTF.